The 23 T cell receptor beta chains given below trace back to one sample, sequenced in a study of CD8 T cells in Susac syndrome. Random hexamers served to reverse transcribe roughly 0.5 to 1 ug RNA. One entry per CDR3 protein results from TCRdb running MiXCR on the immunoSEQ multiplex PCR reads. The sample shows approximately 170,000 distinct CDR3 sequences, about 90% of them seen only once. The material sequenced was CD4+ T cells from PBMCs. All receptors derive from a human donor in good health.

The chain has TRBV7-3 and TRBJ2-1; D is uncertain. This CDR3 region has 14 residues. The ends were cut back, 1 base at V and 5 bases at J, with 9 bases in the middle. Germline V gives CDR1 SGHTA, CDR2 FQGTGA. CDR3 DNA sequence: TGTGCCAGCAGCTTAAGTGGGCCAAACAATGAGCAGTTCTTC. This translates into CASSLSGPNNEQFF.

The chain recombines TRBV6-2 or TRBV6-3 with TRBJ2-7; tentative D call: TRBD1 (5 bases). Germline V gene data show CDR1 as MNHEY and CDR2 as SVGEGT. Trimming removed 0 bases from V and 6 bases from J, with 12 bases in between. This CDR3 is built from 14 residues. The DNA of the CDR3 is TGTGCCAGCAGTTACTCAGGCTTGGGGCGCGAGCAGTACTTC. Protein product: CASSYSGLGREQYF.

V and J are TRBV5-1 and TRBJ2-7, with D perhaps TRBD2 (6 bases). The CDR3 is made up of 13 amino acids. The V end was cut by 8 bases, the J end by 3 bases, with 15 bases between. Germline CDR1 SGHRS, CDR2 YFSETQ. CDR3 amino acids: CASRDSPSYEQYF. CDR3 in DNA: TGCGCCAGTCGGGACTCGCCGAGCTACGAGCAGTACTTC.

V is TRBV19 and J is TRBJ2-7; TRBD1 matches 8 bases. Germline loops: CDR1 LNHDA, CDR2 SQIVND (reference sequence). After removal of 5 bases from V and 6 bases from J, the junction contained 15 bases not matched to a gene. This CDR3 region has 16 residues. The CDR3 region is CASSPEDRDFGAEQYF. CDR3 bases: TGTGCCAGTAGTCCAGAGGACAGGGACTTCGGGGCCGAGCAGTACTTC.

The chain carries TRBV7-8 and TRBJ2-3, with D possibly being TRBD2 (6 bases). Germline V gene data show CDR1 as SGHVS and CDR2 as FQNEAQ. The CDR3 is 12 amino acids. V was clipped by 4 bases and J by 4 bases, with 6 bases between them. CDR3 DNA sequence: TGTGCCAGCAGCTGGGGGGCAGATACGCAGTATTTT. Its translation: CASSWGADTQYF.

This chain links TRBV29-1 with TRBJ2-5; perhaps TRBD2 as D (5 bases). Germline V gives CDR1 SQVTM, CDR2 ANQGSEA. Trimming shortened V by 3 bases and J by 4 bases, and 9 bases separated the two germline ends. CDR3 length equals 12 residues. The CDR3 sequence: CSVDGLSETQYF. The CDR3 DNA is TGCAGCGTTGACGGACTGTCAGAGACCCAGTACTTC.

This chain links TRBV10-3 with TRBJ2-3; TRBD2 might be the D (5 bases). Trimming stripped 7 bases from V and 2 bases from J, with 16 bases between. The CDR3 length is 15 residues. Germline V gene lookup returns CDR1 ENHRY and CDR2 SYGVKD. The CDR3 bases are TGTGCCATCAATCGGGGTGGCCCCTCCACAGATACGCAGTATTTT. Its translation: CAINRGGPSTDTQYF.

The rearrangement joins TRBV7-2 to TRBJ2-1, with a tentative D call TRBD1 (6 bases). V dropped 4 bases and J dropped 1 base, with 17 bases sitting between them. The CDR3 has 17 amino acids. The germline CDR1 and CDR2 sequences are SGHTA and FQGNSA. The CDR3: CASSSPGRGPSYNEQFF. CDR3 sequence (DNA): TGTGCCAGCAGCTCCCCGGGCAGGGGACCTTCCTACAATGAGCAGTTCTTC.

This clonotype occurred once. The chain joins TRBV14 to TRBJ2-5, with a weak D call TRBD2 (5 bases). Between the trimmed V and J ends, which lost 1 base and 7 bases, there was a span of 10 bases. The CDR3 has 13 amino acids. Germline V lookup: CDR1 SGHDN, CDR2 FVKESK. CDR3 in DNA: TGTGCCAGCAGCCAAGTTGGGAGTGGGACCCAGTACTTC. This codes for CASSQVGSGTQYF. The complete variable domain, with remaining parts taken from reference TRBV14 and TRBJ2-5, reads EAGVTQFPSHSVIEKGQTVTLRCDPISGHDNLYWYRRVMGKEIKFLLHFVKESKQDESGMPNNRFLAERTGGTYSTLKVQPAELEDSGVYFCASSQVGSGTQYFGPGTRLLVL.

CDR3 region: CASSLGRESGNEQFF. The CDR3 coding sequence is TGTGCCAGCAGCTTGGGGCGGGAGAGTGGTAATGAGCAGTTCTTC. The rearrangement links TRBV11-2 to TRBJ2-1, with TRBD2 matching 7 bases. CDR1 SGHAT and CDR2 FQNNGV come from the germline V gene. The CDR3 totals 15 residues. V shed 3 bases and J 7 bases; nucleotides not matched to a gene: 9.

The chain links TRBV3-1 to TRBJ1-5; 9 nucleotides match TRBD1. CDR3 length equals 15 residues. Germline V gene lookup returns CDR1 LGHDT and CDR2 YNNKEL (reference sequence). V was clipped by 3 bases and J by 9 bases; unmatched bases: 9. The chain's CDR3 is CASSQGQGNEGPQHF. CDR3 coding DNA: TGTGCCAGCAGCCAGGGACAGGGCAATGAAGGGCCCCAGCATTTT.

Here the CDR3 DNA reads TGTGCCTGGAGTAACATAAACGAAAAACTGTTTTTT. It yields the protein CAWSNINEKLFF. The gene calls are TRBV30 and TRBJ1-4; D uncertain. CDR1 GTSNPN and CDR2 SVGIG come from the germline V gene (reference sequence). CDR3 length equals 12 residues. The V end lost 2 bases, the J end lost 8 bases, and 9 bases lay between the germline ends.

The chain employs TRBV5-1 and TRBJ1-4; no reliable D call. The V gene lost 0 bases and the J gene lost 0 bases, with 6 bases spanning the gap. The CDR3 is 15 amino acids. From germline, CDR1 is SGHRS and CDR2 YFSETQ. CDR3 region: CASSLAAATNEKLFF. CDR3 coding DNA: TGCGCCAGCAGCTTGGCCGCTGCAACTAATGAAAAACTGTTTTTT.

The CDR3 reads CAWSVRADGYTF. The CDR3 DNA reads TGTGCCTGGAGTGTACGGGCGGATGGCTACACCTTC. The chain uses TRBV30 and TRBJ1-2; D is undetermined. Trimming pared 0 bases from V and 6 bases from J, leaving 8 bases between. Germline assignment: CDR1 GTSNPN and CDR2 SVGIG (reference sequence). This CDR3 region has 12 residues.

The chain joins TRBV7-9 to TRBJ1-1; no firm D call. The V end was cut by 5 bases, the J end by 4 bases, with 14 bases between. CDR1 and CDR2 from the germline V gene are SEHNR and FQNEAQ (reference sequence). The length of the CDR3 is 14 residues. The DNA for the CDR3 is TGTGCCAGCAGCCATGGAGGGTTCGCCACTGAAGCTTTCTTT. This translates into CASSHGGFATEAFF.

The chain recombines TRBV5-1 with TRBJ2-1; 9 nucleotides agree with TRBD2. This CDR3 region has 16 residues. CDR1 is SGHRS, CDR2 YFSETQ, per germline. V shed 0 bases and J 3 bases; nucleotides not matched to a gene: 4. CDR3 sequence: CASSLGGGANYNEQFF. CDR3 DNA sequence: TGCGCCAGCAGCTTGGGCGGGGGGGCCAACTACAATGAGCAGTTCTTC.

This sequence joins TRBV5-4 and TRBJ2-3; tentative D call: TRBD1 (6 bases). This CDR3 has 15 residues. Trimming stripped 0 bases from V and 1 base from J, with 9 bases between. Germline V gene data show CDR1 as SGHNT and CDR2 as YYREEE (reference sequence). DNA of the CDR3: TGTGCCAGCAGCTTGGGGGGGCCGGGCACAGATACGCAGTATTTT. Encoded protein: CASSLGGPGTDTQYF.

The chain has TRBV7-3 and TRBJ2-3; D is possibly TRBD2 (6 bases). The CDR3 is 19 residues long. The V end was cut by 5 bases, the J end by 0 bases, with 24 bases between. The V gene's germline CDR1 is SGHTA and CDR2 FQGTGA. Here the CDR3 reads CASSLPSTPLASSTDTQYF. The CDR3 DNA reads TGTGCCAGCAGCCTCCCCTCTACCCCTCTAGCGAGTAGCACAGATACGCAGTATTTT.

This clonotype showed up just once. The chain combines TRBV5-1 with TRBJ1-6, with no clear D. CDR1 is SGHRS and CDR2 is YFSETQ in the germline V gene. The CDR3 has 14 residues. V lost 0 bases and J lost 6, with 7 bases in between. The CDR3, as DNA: TGCGCCAGCAGCTTGGAGGCAGGTAATTCACCCCTCCACTTT. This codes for CASSLEAGNSPLHF. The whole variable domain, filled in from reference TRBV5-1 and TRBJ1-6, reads KAGVTQTPRYLIKTRGQQVTLSCSPISGHRSVSWYQQTPGQGLQFLFEYFSETQRNKGNFPGRFSGRQFSNSRSEMNVSTLELGDSALYLCASSLEAGNSPLHFGNGTRLTVT.

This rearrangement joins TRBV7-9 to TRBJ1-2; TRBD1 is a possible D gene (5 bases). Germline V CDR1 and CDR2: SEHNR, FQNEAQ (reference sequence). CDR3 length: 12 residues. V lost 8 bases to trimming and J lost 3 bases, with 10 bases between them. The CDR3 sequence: CASPRDDYGYTF. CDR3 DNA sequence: TGTGCCAGCCCCCGGGACGACTATGGCTACACCTTC.

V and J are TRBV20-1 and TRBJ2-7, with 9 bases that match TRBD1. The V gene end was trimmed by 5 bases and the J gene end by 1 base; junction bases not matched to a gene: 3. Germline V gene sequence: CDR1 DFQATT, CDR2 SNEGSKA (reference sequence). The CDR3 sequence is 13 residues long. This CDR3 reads CSAGDRESYEQYF. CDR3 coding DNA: TGCAGTGCTGGGGACAGGGAGTCCTACGAGCAGTACTTC.

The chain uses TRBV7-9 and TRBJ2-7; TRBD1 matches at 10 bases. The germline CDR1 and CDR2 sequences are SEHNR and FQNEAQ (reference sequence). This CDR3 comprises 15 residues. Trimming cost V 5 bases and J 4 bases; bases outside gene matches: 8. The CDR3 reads CASSPEWDRGYEQYF. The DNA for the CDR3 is TGTGCCAGCAGCCCGGAATGGGACAGGGGTTACGAGCAGTACTTC. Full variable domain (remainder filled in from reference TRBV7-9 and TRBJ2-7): DTGVSQNPRHKITKRGQNVTFRCDPISEHNRLYWYRQTLGQGPEFLTYFQNEAQLEKSRLLSDRFSAERPKGSFSTLEIQRTEQGDSAMYLCASSPEWDRGYEQYFGPGTRLTVT.

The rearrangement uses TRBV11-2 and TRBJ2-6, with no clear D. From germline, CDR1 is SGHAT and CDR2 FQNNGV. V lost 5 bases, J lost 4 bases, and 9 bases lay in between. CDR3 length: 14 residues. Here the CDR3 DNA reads TGTGCCAGCAGCATAAGGCACGGGGCCAACGTCCTGACTTTC. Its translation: CASSIRHGANVLTF.